This T cell receptor beta chain appears in the sequencing data of a study of blood T cell repertoires in COVID-19. Study in general: Donors in the United States, Italy and Spain gave samples during acute or convalescent COVID-19. Nucleic acid was either cDNA or gDNA, and it came from T cells, B-cell-depleted T cells, or PBMCs.

As processed by the authors: Amplified reference gene primers provided the basis for estimating nucleated cell counts. Method: immunoSEQ multiplex PCR; TCRdb's copy keeps in-frame clones and lacks some. V and J calls and clone size are as listed in that table; D and trimming were resolved from the DNA. Found here are 210,000 or so clones, around 86% of them singletons; the top ten hold about 4.5%. The CDR3 has 16 amino acids. V dropped 5 bases and J dropped 0 bases, with 14 bases sitting between them. Germline V gene lookup returns CDR1 LNHDA and CDR2 SQIVND (reference sequence). This receptor was identified in a man aged 50 to 59 with acute or convalescent COVID-19. The sample comprised peripheral blood. This chain links TRBV19 with TRBJ2-1, with D tentatively TRBD1 (7 bases). CDR3 sequence reads: CASSANRGGSYNEQFF. CDR3 DNA: TGTGCCAGTAGTGCCAACAGGGGAGGCTCCTACAATGAGCAGTTCTTC.